This T cell receptor beta chain was captured by sequencing in a study of PD-1 blockade in classical Hodgkin lymphoma. Time point indicated: cycle 4 day 1 (C4D1), after six to seven weeks of nivolumab. All patients relapsed after autologous stem cell transplantation, and brentuximab vedotin exposure varied. Only in-frame clones appear in the TCRdb table, and some are missing; sequencing was by immunoSEQ multiplex PCR. The sample contains about 27,000 clones, roughly 72% of which appear only once. This receptor was taken from a human donor with classical Hodgkin lymphoma. Source: peripheral blood mononuclear cells (PBMCs), taken before the fourth cycle of nivolumab.

The CDR3, as DNA: TGTGCCAGTAGTATCCGAGACAGTTTATATCAGCCCCAGCATTTT. It yields the protein CASSIRDSLYQPQHF. The rearrangement joins TRBV19 to TRBJ1-5, with a tentative D call TRBD1 (5 bases). This CDR3 is 15 amino acids long. V was shortened by 3 bases and J by 5 bases, with 14 bases between the two germline ends. Germline CDR1 reads LNHDA; CDR2 reads SQIVND (reference sequence).